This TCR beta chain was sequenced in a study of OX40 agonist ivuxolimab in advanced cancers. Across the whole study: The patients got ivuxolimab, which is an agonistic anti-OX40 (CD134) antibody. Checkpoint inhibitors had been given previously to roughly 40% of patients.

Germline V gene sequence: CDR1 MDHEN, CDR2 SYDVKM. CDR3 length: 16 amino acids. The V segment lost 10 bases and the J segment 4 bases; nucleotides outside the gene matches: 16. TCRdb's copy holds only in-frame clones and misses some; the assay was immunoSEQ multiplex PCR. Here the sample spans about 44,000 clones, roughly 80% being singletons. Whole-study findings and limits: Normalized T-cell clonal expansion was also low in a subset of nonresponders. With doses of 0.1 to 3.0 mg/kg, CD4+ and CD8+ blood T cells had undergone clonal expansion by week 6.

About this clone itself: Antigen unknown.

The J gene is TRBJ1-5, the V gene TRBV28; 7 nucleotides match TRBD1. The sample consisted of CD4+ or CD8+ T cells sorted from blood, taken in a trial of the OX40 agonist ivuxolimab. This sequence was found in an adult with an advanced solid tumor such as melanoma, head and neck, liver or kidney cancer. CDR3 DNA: TGTGCCACCTCCTCCCCCAACCGGGACAGAAATCAGCCCCAGCATTTT. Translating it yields CATSSPNRDRNQPQHF.